This T cell receptor beta chain was sequenced during a study of breast tumors, draining lymph nodes, adjacent tissues. Broader study findings: The data were judged consistent with most tumor T cells coming from lymph node and expanding in tumor. Tumor TCR diversity was below lymph nodes but above nontumor tissue. Compared with basal-like, luminal-like tumors shared significantly more repertoire with nontumor tissue. Tumor T cell lymph node origin was a supported hypothesis, not proven.

Samples came from axillary lymph nodes draining the breast cancer. MiXCR, applied by TCRdb to the multiplex PCR reads, yields one record per CDR3 protein. The sample holds around 290,000 distinct CDR3 sequences; 30% are singletons and the top ten take around 1%. To note about this clonotype: The antigen is unknown. A much larger clone is a single base away; this may be a read error.

This sequence originates from a female donor with breast cancer. Some clones in this sample may be carry-over from other donors' samples. The sequencing sample was made of axillary lymph node tissue.

The CDR3: CASGQYAPAIAGGANVLTF. CDR3 nucleotides: TGCGCCAGCGGCCAGTATGCCCCAGCAATCGCGGGAGGGGCCAACGTCCTGACTTTC. This chain connects TRBV4-1 to TRBJ2-6; D might be TRBD2 (6 bases). The germline V gene encodes CDR1 MGHRA and CDR2 YSYEKL. The CDR3 is 19 residues long.